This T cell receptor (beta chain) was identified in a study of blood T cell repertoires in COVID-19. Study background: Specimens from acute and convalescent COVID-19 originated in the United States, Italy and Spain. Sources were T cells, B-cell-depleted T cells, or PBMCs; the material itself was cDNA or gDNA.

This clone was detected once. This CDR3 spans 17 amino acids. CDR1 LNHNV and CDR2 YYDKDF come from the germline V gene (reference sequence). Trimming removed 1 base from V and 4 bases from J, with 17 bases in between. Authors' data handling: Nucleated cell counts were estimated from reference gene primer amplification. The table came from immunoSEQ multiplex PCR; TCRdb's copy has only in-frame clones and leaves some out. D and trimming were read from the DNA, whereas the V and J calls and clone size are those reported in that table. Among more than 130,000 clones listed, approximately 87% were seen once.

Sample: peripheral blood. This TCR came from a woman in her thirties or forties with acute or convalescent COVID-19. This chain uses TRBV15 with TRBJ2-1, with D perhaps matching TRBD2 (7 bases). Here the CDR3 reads CATSRVYGGGRYNEQFF. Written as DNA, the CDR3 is TGTGCCACCAGCAGAGTGTACGGCGGGGGCCGATACAATGAGCAGTTCTTC. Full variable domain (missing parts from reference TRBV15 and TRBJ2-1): DAMVIQNPRYQVTQFGKPVTLSCSQTLNHNVMYWYQQKSSQAPKLLFHYYDKDFNNEADTPDNFQSRRPNTSFCFLDIRSPGLGDTAMYLCATSRVYGGGRYNEQFFGPGTRLTVL.